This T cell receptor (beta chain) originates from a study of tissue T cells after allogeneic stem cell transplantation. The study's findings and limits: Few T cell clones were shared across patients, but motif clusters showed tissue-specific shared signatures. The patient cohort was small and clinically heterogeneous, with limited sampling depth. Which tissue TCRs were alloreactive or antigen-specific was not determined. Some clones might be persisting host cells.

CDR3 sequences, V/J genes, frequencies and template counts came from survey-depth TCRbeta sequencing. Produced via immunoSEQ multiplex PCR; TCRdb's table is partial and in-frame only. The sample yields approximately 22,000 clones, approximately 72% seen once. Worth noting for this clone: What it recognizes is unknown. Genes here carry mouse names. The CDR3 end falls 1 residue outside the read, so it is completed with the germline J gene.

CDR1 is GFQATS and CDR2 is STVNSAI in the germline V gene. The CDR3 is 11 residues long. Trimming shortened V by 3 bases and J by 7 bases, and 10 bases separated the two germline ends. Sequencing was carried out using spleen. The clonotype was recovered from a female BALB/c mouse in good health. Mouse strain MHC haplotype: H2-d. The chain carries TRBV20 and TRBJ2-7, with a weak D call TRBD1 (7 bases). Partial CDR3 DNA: TGTGGTGCTAGAGGGGGCTTGGAACAGTAC. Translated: CGARGGLEQY. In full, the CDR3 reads CGARGGLEQYF.